Listed below are T cell receptor beta chains from one sample, sequenced in a study of a mutant IDH1 vaccine in newly diagnosed glioma. Sequenced by immunoSEQ multiplex PCR; TCRdb stores in-frame clones only, minus some. In the table there are approximately 50,000 clones, 76% of which are singletons. No antigens are known for them. The source was PBMCs, collected from a glioma patient whose treatment included an IDH1 peptide vaccine. These receptors all come from a man aged 40-49 years with glioma. CDR3s include the opening cysteine and the closing phenylalanine or tryptophan. The D gene is left open where the match is weak. Part of the rows lack a size; the others show once, few, many or a class for expanded clones.

TRBJ1-2 . few 11 TRBV25-1 TGTGCCAGCAGTGATAATGTCGGCTACACCTTC CASSDNVGYTF
TRBJ1-1 . . 12 TRBV19 TGTGCCAGCGAACAGGGTTATACTGAAGCTTTCTTT CASEQGYTEAFF
TRBJ2-3 . . 16 TRBV29-1 TGCAGCGTTGAACCACAGAGGGGGACCACCGGGTATACGCAGTATTTT CSVEPQRGTTGYTQYF
TRBJ2-3 TRBD2 . 16 TRBV5-1 TGCGCCAGCAGCCCCGGACTAGCGGGAAGTGGTGATACGCAGTATTTT CASSPGLAGSGDTQYF
TRBJ2-7 . . 13 TRBV5-6 TGTGCCAGCAGCACACTAGCTTCCTACGAGCAGTACTTC CASSTLASYEQYF
TRBJ2-3 . once 14 TRBV9 TGTGCCAGCAGCCCAGGAGATCCCACAGATACGCAGTATTTT CASSPGDPTDTQYF
TRBJ1-4 TRBD1 many 18 TRBV7-9 TGTGCCAGCACCGGGCTCGGGATTGACAGGGCGGGAATCGAAAAACTGTTTTTT CASTGLGIDRAGIEKLFF
TRBJ2-2 TRBD2 . 17 TRBV5-4 TGTGCCAGCAGCTTGGGACTAGCGGGAGCGAACACCGGGGAGCTGTTTTTT CASSLGLAGANTGELFF
TRBJ1-1 TRBD1 . 15 TRBV4-3 TGCGCCAGCAGCCGGGGACAGGGGATCAGCACTGAAGCTTTCTTT CASSRGQGISTEAFF
TRBJ2-1 . . 13 TRBV4-3 TGCGCCAGCAGCCAAGATCAAGGATTCGAGCAGTTCTTC CASSQDQGFEQFF
TRBJ1-1 TRBD1 . 16 TRBV5-1 TGCGCCAGCAGCTTGGCAGGGGGCCTTATGAACACTGAAGCTTTCTTT CASSLAGGLMNTEAFF
TRBJ1-2 TRBD1 . 16 TRBV10-3 TGTGCCATCAGTGACCCGACAGGGATCGGGTATAATGGCTACACCTTC CAISDPTGIGYNGYTF
TRBJ1-2 . . 12 TRBV6-5 TGTGCCAGCAGTTACTCGGCGGGGAGCTACACCTTC CASSYSAGSYTF
TRBJ1-1 . . 14 TRBV18 TGTGCCAGCTCACCAGCGGCGGTGAACACTGAAGCTTTCTTT CASSPAAVNTEAFF
TRBJ1-2 . . 12 TRBV2 TGTGCCGGCGGACGGAATAACTATGGCTACACCTTC CAGGRNNYGYTF
TRBJ1-3 . . 13 TRBV29-1 TGCAGCGTCCAGGAGCCCCTTGGAAACACCATATATTTT CSVQEPLGNTIYF
TRBJ2-3 . . 13 TRBV7-7 TGTGCCAGCAGCCCGCCTAGCGCAGATACGCAGTATTTT CASSPPSADTQYF
TRBJ1-2 TRBD1 . 19 TRBV6-1 TGTGCCAGCAGTGAAGCGTTAACCCGGAGGACAGGATTTCTCTATGGCTACACCTTC CASSEALTRRTGFLYGYTF
TRBJ1-2 . . 16 TRBV4-1 TGCGCCAGCAGCCAAGACGAAGCGGTTCCCACCTATGGCTACACCTTC CASSQDEAVPTYGYTF
TRBJ1-6 . . 13 TRBV11-2 TGTGCCAGCAGCTTAATTGGGGGTTCACCCCTCCACTTT CASSLIGGSPLHF
TRBJ1-2 TRBD1 few 16 TRBV7-2 TGTGCCAGCAGCTTAGGCGGGACAGGGGCCAACTATGGCTACACCTTC CASSLGGTGANYGYTF
TRBJ2-5 . . 15 TRBV19 TGTGCCAGTAGTATAACAGGGCGGAGGGGAGAGACCCAGTACTTC CASSITGRRGETQYF
TRBJ1-2 . . 14 TRBV6-5 TGTGCCAGCAGTTCCCCGGGGCAGAACTATGGCTACACCTTC CASSSPGQNYGYTF
TRBJ2-7 . . 15 TRBV15 TGTGCCACCAGCAGAGATTTGGCACACTCGGGAGAGCAGTACTTC CATSRDLAHSGEQYF
TRBJ2-5 TRBD2 few 13 TRBV19 TGTGCCAGTAGTATGGGACTAGAGGAGACCCAGTACTTC CASSMGLEETQYF
TRBJ2-3 . . 12 TRBV11-2 TGTGCCAGCAGCCTTAACGCGGAGCGGCAGTATTTT CASSLNAERQYF
TRBJ2-5 TRBD2 . 15 TRBV27 TGTGCCAGCAGTTTAGGGCGGGAGTTGGGAGAGACCCAGTACTTC CASSLGRELGETQYF
TRBJ1-3 . . 17 TRBV23-1 TGCGCCAGCAGTCAATCTCCAAGAGGGCTCTCTGGAAACACCATATATTTT CASSQSPRGLSGNTIYF